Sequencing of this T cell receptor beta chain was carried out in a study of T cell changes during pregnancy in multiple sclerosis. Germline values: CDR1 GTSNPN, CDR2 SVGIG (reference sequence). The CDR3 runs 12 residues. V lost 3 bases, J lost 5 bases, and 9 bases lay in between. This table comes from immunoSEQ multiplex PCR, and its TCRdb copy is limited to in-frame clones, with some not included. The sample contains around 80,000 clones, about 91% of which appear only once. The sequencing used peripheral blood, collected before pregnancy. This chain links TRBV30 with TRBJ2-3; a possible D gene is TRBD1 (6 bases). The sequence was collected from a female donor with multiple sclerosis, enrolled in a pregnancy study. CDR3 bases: TGTGCCTGGAGCGCAGGGGTAGATACGCAGTATTTT. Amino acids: CAWSAGVDTQYF. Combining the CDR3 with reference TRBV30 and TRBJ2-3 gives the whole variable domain SQTIHQWPATLVQPVGSPLSLECTVEGTSNPNLYWYRQAAGRGLQLLFYSVGIGQISSEVPQNLSASRPQDRQFILSSKKLLLSDSGFYLCAWSAGVDTQYFGPGTRLTVL.